The 10 T cell receptor beta chains below come from one sample, sequenced in a study of human T cells and chemical hapten exposure. It was from unfractionated whole blood that total RNA was extracted. TCRdb recomputed calls from the 5' RACE reads with MiXCR, one row per CDR3 protein. Here the sample spans 120,000 to 150,000 distinct CDR3 sequences, roughly 4% being singletons. These receptors came from a female donor in good health.

This clonotype was seen a few times. This chain links TRBV28 with TRBJ1-6, with 9 bases lining up with TRBD1. The CDR3 has 14 residues. CDR1 and CDR2 (germline): MDHEN, SYDVKM. Trimming at V came to 8 bases and at J to 6 bases, leaving 5 bases not matched to a gene. The CDR3 is CASRGGQGNSPLHF. The DNA for the CDR3 is TGTGCCAGCCGGGGGGGACAGGGTAATTCACCCCTCCACTTT.

This clonotype has ten or more counts. This chain joins TRBV11-2 and TRBJ1-2, with 8 bases that match TRBD1. The CDR3 loop spans 13 amino acids. V lost 4 bases to trimming and J lost 3 bases; unmatched junction nucleotides: 1. Germline loops: CDR1 SGHAT, CDR2 FQNNGV. In DNA form, the CDR3 reads TGTGCCAGCAGCTCGACAGGGGACTATGGCTACACCTTC. Translating gives CASSSTGDYGYTF.

This clonotype was seen ten or more times. The gene calls are TRBV6-1 and TRBJ2-3; D is ambiguous. Germline V gives CDR1 MNHNS, CDR2 SASEGT. This CDR3 spans 15 amino acids. Trimming removed 0 bases at V and 3 bases at J, with 10 bases between. The CDR3 loop is CASSEAGQYTDTQYF. The CDR3 nucleotides are TGTGCCAGCAGTGAAGCCGGGCAGTATACAGATACGCAGTATTTT.

Many counts were recorded for this clonotype. The chain links TRBV5-1 to TRBJ2-7; TRBD1 agrees at 8 bases. V trimming: 1 base; J trimming: 4 bases; junction bases outside the gene matches: 19. CDR1 is SGHRS and CDR2 is YFSETQ in the germline V gene. The length of the CDR3 is 19 residues. The CDR3 region is CASSLILAGGSGGGYEQYF. The CDR3 region has the DNA TGCGCCAGCAGCTTGATTTTGGCAGGGGGCTCCGGTGGAGGATACGAGCAGTACTTC. The full variable domain, with the rest looked up from reference TRBV5-1 and TRBJ2-7, is KAGVTQTPRYLIKTRGQQVTLSCSPISGHRSVSWYQQTPGQGLQFLFEYFSETQRNKGNFPGRFSGRQFSNSRSEMNVSTLELGDSALYLCASSLILAGGSGGGYEQYFGPGTRLTVT.

This clonotype was counted at least ten times. The CDR3: CASVTGWKTEAFF. In DNA form, the CDR3 reads TGTGCCAGCGTTACCGGATGGAAAACTGAAGCTTTCTTT. The J gene is TRBJ1-1, the V gene TRBV6-2 or TRBV6-3, with D hard to call. Germline lookup yields CDR1 MNHEY and CDR2 SVGEGT. CDR3 length: 13 amino acids. Trimming removed 8 bases at V and 5 bases at J, with 15 bases between.

This clonotype was detected many times. The chain employs TRBV6-1 and TRBJ2-1, with D perhaps given as TRBD1 or TRBD2 (5 bases each). The germline CDR1 and CDR2 sequences are MNHNS and SASEGT. V dropped 6 bases and J dropped 3 bases, with 21 bases sitting between them. The CDR3 totals 17 residues. CDR3 sequence reads: CASSQRRGRVSYNEQFF. CDR3 coding DNA: TGTGCCAGCAGCCAACGCCGGGGCCGTGTGAGCTACAATGAGCAGTTCTTC.

This clonotype was seen at least ten times. V usage is TRBV7-3 and J usage is TRBJ2-5; no reliable D call. There are 13 residues in the CDR3. Germline V gene data show CDR1 as SGHTA and CDR2 as FQGTGA. The V end lost 1 base, the J end lost 4 bases, and 7 bases lay between the germline ends. CDR3 residues: CASSLSPAETQYF. The CDR3 DNA sequence: TGTGCCAGCAGCTTAAGCCCGGCAGAGACCCAGTACTTC. Based on the CDR3 plus reference TRBV7-3 and TRBJ2-5, the full variable domain is GAGVSQTPSNKVTEKGKYVELRCDPISGHTALYWYRQSLGQGPEFLIYFQGTGAADDSGLPNDRFFAVRPEGSVSTLKIQRTERGDSAVYLCASSLSPAETQYFGPGTRLLVL.

This clonotype was observed a handful of times. V gene TRBV7-2 combines with J gene TRBJ2-3, with 8 bases lining up with TRBD2. With 5 bases clipped from V and 5 bases from J, the junction kept 9 bases outside the gene matches. The germline gives CDR1 SGHTA, CDR2 FQGNSA. The CDR3 covers 15 residues. The CDR3 DNA reads TGTGCCAGCAGCCGGGGGGGCGGGGGAAAAGATACGCAGTATTTT. It specifies CASSRGGGGKDTQYF. Full variable domain (missing parts from reference TRBV7-2 and TRBJ2-3): GAGVSQSPSNKVTEKGKDVELRCDPISGHTALYWYRQSLGQGLEFLIYFQGNSAPDKSGLPSDRFSAERTGGSVSTLTIQRTQQEDSAVYLCASSRGGGGKDTQYFGPGTRLTVL.

This clonotype has a count of ten or more. The V gene is TRBV28, the J gene TRBJ2-7; D is perhaps TRBD1 (6 bases). Germline CDR1 and CDR2: MDHEN and SYDVKM. The CDR3 spans 16 residues. Trimming took 5 bases from V and 5 from J, leaving 22 bases between them. The CDR3 spells CASSLTGTSFRNEQYF. DNA of the CDR3: TGTGCCAGCAGTCTAACCGGGACATCCTTTCGGAACGAGCAGTACTTC.

This rearrangement joins TRBV10-3 to TRBJ2-7; D possibly matches TRBD1 or TRBD2 (6 bases each). Per germline, CDR1 ENHRY and CDR2 SYGVKD. There are 14 residues in the CDR3. V gave up 10 bases and J gave up 6 bases, with 22 bases separating them. The DNA of the CDR3 is TGTGCCAGCACGCGGGACACATGGGACCGCGAGCAGTACTTC. Protein product: CASTRDTWDREQYF.